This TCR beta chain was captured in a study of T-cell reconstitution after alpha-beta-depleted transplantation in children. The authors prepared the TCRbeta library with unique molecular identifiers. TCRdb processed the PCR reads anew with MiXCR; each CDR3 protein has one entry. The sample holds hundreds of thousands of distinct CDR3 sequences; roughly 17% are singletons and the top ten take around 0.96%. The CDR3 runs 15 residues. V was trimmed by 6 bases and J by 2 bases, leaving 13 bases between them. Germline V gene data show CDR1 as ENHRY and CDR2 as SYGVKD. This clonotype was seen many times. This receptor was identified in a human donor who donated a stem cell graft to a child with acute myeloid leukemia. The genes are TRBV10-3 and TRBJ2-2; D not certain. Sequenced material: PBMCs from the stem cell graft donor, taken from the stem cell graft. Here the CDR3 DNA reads TGTGCCATCAGGTCGGCGGCGAATAACACCGGGGAGCTGTTTTTT. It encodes CAIRSAANNTGELFF.